The 27 T cell receptor beta chains given below trace back to one sample, sequenced in a study of T cells after yellow fever vaccination. Each CDR3 protein is one row after TCRdb ran MiXCR on the 5' RACE reads. The table has under 550,000 distinct CDR3 sequences, around a fifth seen once. The specimen comprised PBMCs, sampled around 3 weeks after the first yellow fever vaccination. Receptors were obtained from a man between 18 and 29 years old who received the YFV17D yellow fever vaccine.

This clonotype was observed many times. This chain links TRBV19 with TRBJ2-1; D might be TRBD1 or TRBD2, each matching 6 bases. Deletions cut 3 bases from V and 2 bases from J, with 11 bases between. This CDR3 has 15 residues. Germline V gene sequence: CDR1 LNHDA, CDR2 SQIVND (reference sequence). As DNA, the CDR3 is TGTGCCAGTAGTATTGAGGGGGGCGCCTACAATGAGCAGTTCTTC. Translated, it gives CASSIEGGAYNEQFF. The complete variable domain, with remaining parts taken from reference TRBV19 and TRBJ2-1, reads DGGITQSPKYLFRKEGQNVTLSCEQNLNHDAMYWYRQDPGQGLRLIYYSQIVNDFQKGDIAEGYSVSREKKESFPLTVTSAQKNPTAFYLCASSIEGGAYNEQFFGPGTRLTVL.

This clonotype was seen only a few times. The chain combines TRBV15 with TRBJ2-3; 7 nucleotides agree with TRBD1. Trimming at V came to 4 bases and at J to 2 bases, leaving 6 bases not matched to a gene. The CDR3 sequence is 15 residues long. CDR1 LNHNV and CDR2 YYDKDF come from the germline V gene (reference sequence). The CDR3 DNA follows: TGTGCCACCAGCATACAGGGGAGCCCCACAGATACGCAGTATTTT. The encoded protein is CATSIQGSPTDTQYF.

This chain uses TRBV7-2 with TRBJ2-3; perhaps TRBD2 as D (6 bases). V was shortened by 2 bases and J by 2 bases, with 17 bases between the two germline ends. Germline V gene sequence: CDR1 SGHTA, CDR2 FQGNSA. CDR3 size: 17 residues. CDR3 DNA: TGTGCCAGCAGCTTACGTTTTCCGGGACTTTACACAGATACGCAGTATTTT. It codes for CASSLRFPGLYTDTQYF.

The chain recombines TRBV7-2 with TRBJ2-5; no clear D. This CDR3 region has 13 residues. V lost 5 bases and J 1 base, leaving 8 bases between the germline ends. Germline CDR1 is SGHTA and CDR2 is FQGNSA. The CDR3 DNA reads TGTGCCAGCAGCCGCCCAGTCCAAGAGACCCAGTACTTC. It encodes CASSRPVQETQYF.

This clonotype was counted at least ten times. The chain uses TRBV7-9 and TRBJ1-1; D ambiguous. V shed 3 bases and J shed 0 bases, with 14 bases lying between them. This CDR3 region has 16 residues. Germline CDR1 is SEHNR and CDR2 is FQNEAQ (reference sequence). The CDR3 DNA sequence: TGTGCCAGCAGCTTGGGTCTTACACTTATGAACACTGAAGCTTTCTTT. Encoded protein: CASSLGLTLMNTEAFF.

This clonotype was recorded a few times. The V and J genes are TRBV5-1 and TRBJ2-1, with 8 bases matching TRBD2. Germline V lookup: CDR1 SGHRS, CDR2 YFSETQ. V shed 4 bases, J shed 6 bases, and the junction held 9 bases outside the gene matches. The CDR3 is 15 amino acids. CDR3 nucleotide sequence: TGCGCCAGCAGCGCAGGACTAGCTGTAATCAATGAGCAGTTCTTC. Translation gives CASSAGLAVINEQFF.

J is TRBJ1-1 and V is TRBV7-9, with D maybe TRBD1 (5 bases). V shed 4 bases and J shed 2 bases, with 8 bases lying between them. The germline V gene has CDR1 SEHNR and CDR2 FQNEAQ (reference sequence). The CDR3 contains 13 residues. In nucleotides, the CDR3 is TGTGCCAGCAGCTCCAGGGCAAACACTGAAGCTTTCTTT. This encodes CASSSRANTEAFF.

This clonotype was detected ten times or more. J is TRBJ2-5 and V is TRBV12-3 or TRBV12-4; a weak D match, TRBD2 (5 bases). The CDR3 is 14 amino acids. Trimming shortened V by 4 bases and J by 2 bases, and 11 bases separated the two germline ends. The CDR3 DNA sequence: TGTGCCAGCAGTTGGAGGTCGGGTCAAGAGACCCAGTACTTC. Translated, it gives CASSWRSGQETQYF.

This clonotype has a handful of counts. The V gene is TRBV24-1, the J gene TRBJ2-7; no clear D gene. Trimming took off 10 bases at V and 0 bases at J, with 6 bases between the two ends. Germline values: CDR1 KGHDR, CDR2 SFDVKD. The CDR3 loop spans 11 amino acids. In DNA form, the CDR3 reads TGTGCCACACGCGGCTCCTACGAGCAGTACGTC. Its translation: CATRGSYEQYV.

The V call is TRBV18, the J call TRBJ2-1; D uncertain. Trimming removed 4 bases from V and 9 bases from J, with 13 bases in between. This CDR3 has 13 residues. Germline-derived CDR1 and CDR2 are KGHSH and LQKENI. The CDR3 sequence is CASSLGPPSEQFF. DNA for the CDR3: TGTGCCAGCTCACTTGGGCCTCCTTCTGAGCAGTTCTTC. The entire variable domain, with the rest obtained from reference TRBV18 and TRBJ2-1, is as follows: NAGVMQNPRHLVRRRGQEARLRCSPMKGHSHVYWYRQLPEEGLKFMVYLQKENIIDESGMPKERFSAEFPKEGPSILRIQQVVRGDSAAYFCASSLGPPSEQFFGPGTRLTVL.

This clonotype has just a few counts. The chain joins TRBV29-1 to TRBJ2-1, with D perhaps matching TRBD1 (6 bases). In germline, CDR1 is SQVTM, CDR2 ANQGSEA. The V end lost 3 bases, the J end lost 6 bases, and 12 bases lay between the germline ends. The CDR3 is made up of 13 amino acids. DNA of the CDR3: TGCAGCGTTGACGCAGGGGCCCGCAATGAGCAGTTCTTC. This codes for CSVDAGARNEQFF.

The chain joins TRBV7-3 to TRBJ2-7; D might be TRBD1 or TRBD2, each matching 5 bases. The CDR3 length is 15 residues. Germline V gene lookup returns CDR1 SGHTA and CDR2 FQGTGA. Trimming left V 2 bases short and J 5 bases short, with 16 bases between. The CDR3 DNA follows: TGTGCCAGCAGCTTACAGCCCAGCCGGGGACACGAGCAGTACTTC. Translated: CASSLQPSRGHEQYF.

This chain joins TRBV24-1 and TRBJ2-1; D may match TRBD1 or TRBD2 (5 bases each). The CDR3 is 13 residues long. V lost 3 bases, J lost 14 bases, and 16 bases lay in between. Germline CDR1 reads KGHDR; CDR2 reads SFDVKD. The chain's CDR3 is CATSDGGIQEKFF. In DNA, the CDR3 is TGTGCCACCAGTGATGGGGGAATACAGGAAAAGTTCTTC.

This CDR3 reads CASSQEGADYQPQHF. DNA of the CDR3: TGTGCCAGCAGCCAGGAGGGGGCCGATTATCAGCCCCAGCATTTT. V usage is TRBV7-2 and J usage is TRBJ1-5; 7 positions match TRBD1. CDR3 length: 15 residues. Per germline, CDR1 SGHTA and CDR2 FQGNSA. V lost 5 bases to trimming and J lost 5 bases; unmatched junction nucleotides: 9.

This clonotype has only a few counts. The rearrangement joins TRBV5-5 to TRBJ1-5; D perhaps matches TRBD1 (5 bases). The V and J ends lost 1 base and 6 bases respectively, with 17 bases between them. The CDR3 is made up of 16 amino acids. Germline V gene data show CDR1 as SGHKS and CDR2 as YYEKEE (reference sequence). Here the CDR3 DNA reads TGTGCCAGCAGCTTGAGGCCGGGGGTCGGTGGTCAGCCCCAGCATTTT. This gives the protein CASSLRPGVGGQPQHF.

The chain combines TRBV24-1 with TRBJ2-3; a weak D match, TRBD1 (6 bases). Trimming took off 4 bases at V and 0 bases at J, with 10 bases between the two ends. The CDR3 covers 15 residues. Germline V gene lookup returns CDR1 KGHDR and CDR2 SFDVKD. CDR3 in DNA: TGTGCCACCAGTGAAACGGGACAAAGCACAGATACGCAGTATTTT. Translated: CATSETGQSTDTQYF.

The chain is built from TRBV3-1 and TRBJ1-1; TRBD1 agrees at 9 bases. This CDR3 has 17 residues. Germline CDR1 is LGHDT and CDR2 is YNNKEL (reference sequence). V was pared by 2 bases and J by 3 bases, with 10 bases of the junction left unmatched. CDR3 in amino acids: CASSQFTGGPGHTEAFF. CDR3 coding DNA: TGTGCCAGCAGCCAATTTACAGGGGGCCCGGGCCACACTGAAGCTTTCTTT.

The chain uses TRBV18 and TRBJ2-2; D might be TRBD2 (5 bases). Germline V gene lookup returns CDR1 KGHSH and CDR2 LQKENI. The length of the CDR3 is 14 residues. V was clipped by 3 bases and J by 4 bases, with 9 bases between them. The CDR3 loop reads CASSPAGGTGELFF. In DNA, the CDR3 is TGTGCCAGCTCACCGGCAGGAGGCACCGGGGAGCTGTTTTTT.

The CDR3 here is CASSKRNTEAFF. The CDR3 DNA reads TGTGCCAGCAGCAAGAGGAACACTGAAGCTTTCTTT. J is TRBJ1-1 and V is TRBV6-5; D is uncertain. The CDR3 runs to 12 residues. CDR1 is MNHEY, CDR2 SVGAGI, per germline. V was trimmed by 6 bases and J by 1 base, leaving 6 bases between them.

This clonotype was seen only a few times. The chain recombines TRBV5-1 with TRBJ1-1; 7 bases align to TRBD1. J gave up 5 bases and V 4 bases, and 8 bases lay outside the gene matches. This CDR3 is 14 amino acids long. In germline, CDR1 is SGHRS, CDR2 YFSETQ. CDR3 nucleotide sequence: TGCGCCAGCAGCGAGGGACAGCCCTATACTGAAGCTTTCTTT. It translates to CASSEGQPYTEAFF.

The CDR3 region is CASSESSGQETQYF. For the CDR3, the DNA is TGTGCCAGCAGTGAGTCTAGCGGGCAAGAGACCCAGTACTTC. The chain links TRBV6-1 to TRBJ2-5, with TRBD2 matching 8 bases. V lost 3 bases, J lost 2 bases, and 2 bases stayed unmatched. Germline V CDR1 and CDR2: MNHNS, SASEGT. There are 14 residues in the CDR3.

The V and J genes are TRBV19 and TRBJ1-6; D remains ambiguous. The CDR3 spans 16 residues. Germline lookup yields CDR1 LNHDA and CDR2 SQIVND (reference sequence). Trimming shortened V by 2 bases and J by 5 bases, and 13 bases separated the two germline ends. CDR3 sequence (DNA): TGTGCCAGTAGTATACTACACTCGGTCGATAATTCACCCCTCCACTTT. The encoded protein is CASSILHSVDNSPLHF.

Only a few counts were recorded for this clonotype. This chain connects TRBV5-5 to TRBJ2-3; 7 positions agree with TRBD1. Per the germline V gene, CDR1 is SGHKS and CDR2 is YYEKEE (reference sequence). The V gene end was trimmed by 5 bases and the J gene end by 6 bases; junction bases not matched to a gene: 9. The CDR3 is 14 amino acids. CDR3 DNA sequence: TGTGCCAGCAGTGAGGGACAGCCAAAGGATACGCAGTATTTT. Translation gives CASSEGQPKDTQYF. Together with reference TRBV5-5 and TRBJ2-3, the CDR3 gives the full variable domain: DAGVTQSPTHLIKTRGQQVTLRCSPISGHKSVSWYQQVLGQGPQFIFQYYEKEERGRGNFPDRFSARQFPNYSSELNVNALLLGDSALYLCASSEGQPKDTQYFGPGTRLTVL.

The V and J genes are TRBV7-9 and TRBJ2-6; the D gene could be TRBD1 or TRBD2 (5 bases each). The CDR3 sequence is 16 residues long. Trimming took off 5 bases at V and 0 bases at J, with 11 bases between the two ends. Germline loops: CDR1 SEHNR, CDR2 FQNEAQ (reference sequence). In DNA form, the CDR3 reads TGTGCCAGCAGCGGACTGCAGGGCTCTGGGGCCAACGTCCTGACTTTC. As protein: CASSGLQGSGANVLTF.

The J gene is TRBJ1-1, the V gene TRBV9, with D unclear. Germline CDR1 reads SGDLS; CDR2 reads YYNGEE. CDR3 length: 14 residues. Deletions cut 0 bases from V and 6 bases from J, with 12 bases between. CDR3 nucleotides: TGTGCCAGCAGCGTAGGTTCTCAGCTGGCTGAAGCTTTCTTT. Residues: CASSVGSQLAEAFF. The full variable domain, with the rest looked up from reference TRBV9 and TRBJ1-1, is DSGVTQTPKHLITATGQRVTLRCSPRSGDLSVYWYQQSLDQGLQFLIQYYNGEERAKGNILERFSAQQFPDLHSELNLSSLELGDSALYFCASSVGSQLAEAFFGQGTRLTVV.

The V gene is TRBV19, the J gene TRBJ2-5; D might be TRBD2 (5 bases). The CDR3 runs to 15 residues. V was clipped by 3 bases and J by 5 bases, with 16 bases between them. Germline CDR1 and CDR2: LNHDA and SQIVND (reference sequence). Here the CDR3 DNA reads TGTGCCAGTAGTATCGGTCGGTCGGGGTTCGAGACCCAGTACTTC. It is translated as CASSIGRSGFETQYF.

CDR3 nucleotides: TGTGCCAGCAGCTTAGGCTTTACCCCGGGACAGGGGGCTCAGCCCCAGCATTTT. The encoded protein is CASSLGFTPGQGAQPQHF. The V gene is TRBV7-2, the J gene TRBJ1-5, with 12 bases that match TRBD1. Per germline, CDR1 SGHTA and CDR2 FQGNSA. This CDR3 has 18 amino acids. With 1 base clipped from V and 6 bases from J, the junction kept 10 bases outside the gene matches. The entire variable domain, with the rest obtained from reference TRBV7-2 and TRBJ1-5, is as follows: GAGVSQSPSNKVTEKGKDVELRCDPISGHTALYWYRQSLGQGLEFLIYFQGNSAPDKSGLPSDRFSAERTGGSVSTLTIQRTQQEDSAVYLCASSLGFTPGQGAQPQHFGDGTRLSIL.